Only a few counts were recorded for the clone carrying this T cell receptor (beta chain). Its antigen remains unidentified. The record originates from a study of T-cell memory formation after mild COVID-19. Study-wide findings and caveats: Balance between CD4 and CD8 was seen in clones contracting day 15 to 85, and a CD4+ lean was seen in later expanders.

The CDR3 sequence is 19 residues long. The V and J ends lost 5 bases and 2 bases, in that order; junction bases with no gene match: 14. In TCRdb, the 5' RACE reads were re-called with MiXCR into one record per CDR3 protein. The sample carries some 100,000 distinct CDR3 sequences, 11% recorded once. The TCR originated in a man aged 18-30 years who had mild COVID-19 (a few samples of this study predate the infection). Cell type and time point are not known. The chain recombines TRBV12-3 or TRBV12-4 with TRBJ2-3; 12 positions agree with TRBD1. The sample comprised PBMCs or a T cell subset sorted from them (not recorded which). Here the CDR3 DNA reads TGTGCCAGCAGTCCTCGGGACAGGGGGCGGGGGGTTAACACAGATACGCAGTATTTT. Translating gives CASSPRDRGRGVNTDTQYF.